This TCR beta chain was observed in a study of shared clonotypes between healthy human individuals. About this clone itself: Its cognate antigen is unknown.

Study-wide results and caveats: Compared with memory subsets, naive subsets generally had larger estimated richness. The study found about 5% of naive CD4 clonotypes shared across four donors.

The assay ran at deep level. Sequencing used immunoSEQ multiplex PCR; TCRdb keeps in-frame clones, though not all of them. Altogether some 2,000,000 clones are present, almost 96% being singletons, with the ten largest covering 0.1% to 0.15%. The V and J ends lost 6 bases and 7 bases respectively, with 13 bases between them. The CDR3 sequence is 13 residues long. Per germline, CDR1 ENHRY and CDR2 SYGVKD. What was sequenced was naive CD4+ T cells sorted from blood. The subset was: CD45RA+ positively selected. This receptor was taken from a man between 18 and 29 years old in good health. This sequence joins TRBV10-3 and TRBJ1-5; weak D call: TRBD1 (6 bases). The CDR3 coding sequence is TGTGCCATCAGCCACAGGGTTGAGCAGCCCCAGCATTTT. Its protein product is CAISHRVEQPQHF.